This entry lists 5 T cell receptor beta chains sequenced from one sample in a study of cytomegalovirus exposure and HLA in healthy donors. The PCR had 60 Vbeta and 13 Jbeta primers. Sequencing was performed with immunoSEQ multiplex PCR; in TCRdb, only in-frame clones are kept and a portion is missing. The top ten hold about 0.4% of the sample, which has around 170,000 clones, approximately 88% seen once. Source material: PBMCs. Every receptor here comes from a boy aged 2 to 10 in good health and CMV-seronegative.

CDR3 sequence reads: CAISESEATHSGKLFF. The CDR3, as DNA: TGTGCCATCAGTGAGTCGGAAGCTACTCATAGCGGAAAACTGTTTTTT. This sequence joins TRBV10-3 and TRBJ1-4; D gene uncertain. V was clipped by 0 bases and J by 10 bases, with 18 bases between them. CDR1 is ENHRY and CDR2 is SYGVKD in the germline V gene. This CDR3 region has 16 residues.

The CDR3 DNA is TGTGCCAGCAGTTTTGGTTCCAGGGAGGGTGGCTACACCTTC. Amino acids: CASSFGSREGGYTF. This chain connects TRBV28 to TRBJ1-2; tentatively, D is TRBD1 (5 bases). V lost 3 bases and J 7 bases, leaving 15 bases between the germline ends. Germline loops: CDR1 MDHEN, CDR2 SYDVKM. The CDR3 is 14 residues long.

The rearrangement uses TRBV7-3 and TRBJ2-5, with D maybe TRBD2 (7 bases). The CDR3 loop spans 15 amino acids. Per the germline V gene, CDR1 is SGHTA and CDR2 is FQGTGA. V lost 5 bases to trimming and J lost 1 base, with 14 bases between them. The CDR3 coding sequence is TGTGCCAGCAGCCAACAGGGAGGGGGCCAAGAGACCCAGTACTTC. Encoded protein: CASSQQGGGQETQYF. Drawing the rest from reference TRBV7-3 and TRBJ2-5, the complete variable domain is GAGVSQTPSNKVTEKGKYVELRCDPISGHTALYWYRQSLGQGPEFLIYFQGTGAADDSGLPNDRFFAVRPEGSVSTLKIQRTERGDSAVYLCASSQQGGGQETQYFGPGTRLLVL.

V and J are TRBV29-1 and TRBJ1-1; maybe TRBD1 (6 bases). V was pared by 3 bases and J by 3 bases, with 11 bases between. Germline V gene sequence: CDR1 SQVTM, CDR2 ANQGSEA. CDR3 length equals 13 residues. This CDR3 reads CSVDSGAHTEAFF. The CDR3 DNA follows: TGCAGCGTTGATTCAGGGGCTCACACTGAAGCTTTCTTT.

This chain connects TRBV27 to TRBJ2-7; 10 bases fit TRBD1. The J segment lost 7 bases and the V segment lost 8 bases, leaving 8 bases of the junction unmatched. CDR3 size: 13 residues. Germline V CDR1 and CDR2: MNHEY, SMNVEV (reference sequence). The CDR3 region is CASLDRGRSEQYF. In nucleotides, the CDR3 is TGTGCCAGCCTCGACAGGGGGCGATCTGAGCAGTACTTC.